This is a list of T cell receptor beta chains from one sample in a study of regulatory T cells in long-lasting Graves disease. Each CDR3 protein is one row after TCRdb ran MiXCR on the multiplex PCR reads. In the table there are under 450,000 distinct CDR3 sequences, over 9.5% of which are singletons. The same data also contributed to another study, on T cells in Graves' hyperthyroidism and ophthalmopathy.

This sample comprised peripheral blood mononuclear cells (PBMCs), obtained at new diagnosis, from a patient treated with antithyroid drugs. The receptors stem from a woman aged 18-29 years with Graves disease. CDR3s include the opening cysteine and the closing phenylalanine or tryptophan. The order of the fields is clone size, CDR3 length, D gene, J gene, V gene, CDR3 protein, CDR3 DNA. A D gene is named only where the DNA matches it firmly. Some rows mark clone size as missing; the rest say once, few, many or name a class of expanded clone.

>-|14|-|TRBJ2-4|TRBV5-1
CASSLGWGENIQYF
TGCGCCAGCAGCTTGGGCTGGGGGGAAAACATTCAGTACTTC
>many|14|-|TRBJ1-5|TRBV30
CAWSAGSTDGAQHF
TGTGCCTGGAGTGCGGGCAGCACGGATGGAGCCCAGCATTTT
>-|13|-|TRBJ1-5|TRBV6-4
CASQPYSNQPQHF
TGTGCCAGCCAGCCTTATAGCAATCAGCCCCAGCATTTT
>many|16|TRBD1|TRBJ2-2|TRBV7-6
CASRPGQGRTTGELFF
TGTGCCAGCAGACCCGGACAGGGGAGAACCACCGGGGAGCTGTTTTTT
>many|13|-|TRBJ2-6|TRBV19
CASSISGANVLTF
TGTGCCAGCAGCATCTCTGGGGCCAACGTCCTGACTTTC
>few|19|-|TRBJ2-3|TRBV5-1
CASSLRRATFPGSTDTQYF
TGCGCCAGCAGCTTAAGAAGGGCAACCTTTCCGGGAAGCACAGATACGCAGTATTTT
>many|14|-|TRBJ1-5|TRBV6-1
CASSAEFYNQPQHF
TGTGCCAGCAGTGCGGAGTTCTACAATCAGCCCCAGCATTTT
>-|18|-|TRBJ2-6|TRBV7-9
CASSSGFQGGGGANVLTF
TGTGCCAGCAGCTCGGGGTTTCAAGGGGGAGGTGGGGCCAACGTCCTGACTTTC
>many|15|-|TRBJ2-3|TRBV10-3
CAISESPGVTDTQYF
TGTGCCATCAGTGAGTCCCCAGGGGTGACAGATACGCAGTATTTT
>-|14|-|TRBJ1-5|TRBV27
CASSLSGFFQPQHF
TGTGCCAGCAGTTTATCAGGGTTTTTTCAGCCCCAGCATTTT
>few|14|-|TRBJ1-4|TRBV29-1
CSVEGGETNEKLFF
TGCAGCGTTGAAGGGGGGGAGACTAATGAAAAACTGTTTTTT
>-|16|-|TRBJ1-1|TRBV4-1
CASSPTYGTRTAEAFF
TGCGCCAGCAGCCCTACCTACGGGACAAGGACAGCTGAAGCTTTCTTT
>-|18|TRBD2|TRBJ2-1|TRBV28
CASSRDLLLAGTYNEQFF
TGTGCCAGCAGCCGGGACCTTTTACTAGCGGGAACCTACAATGAGCAGTTCTTC
>many|16|TRBD1|TRBJ2-2|TRBV11-2
CASSLLDRDNTGELFF
TGTGCCAGCAGCTTACTGGACAGGGACAACACCGGGGAGCTGTTTTTT
>few|16|-|TRBJ1-4|TRBV4-1
CASSQDPGTRDEKLFF
TGCGCCAGCAGCCAGGACCCCGGGACAAGAGATGAAAAACTGTTTTTT
>many|18|TRBD2|TRBJ2-2|TRBV20-1
CSASAIRAGGSDSGELFF
TGCAGTGCTAGTGCAATCCGAGCGGGAGGCTCAGATTCCGGGGAGCTGTTTTTT
>many|12|-|TRBJ1-1|TRBV20-1
CSTGRGMTEAFF
TGCAGCACCGGGCGCGGGATGACTGAAGCTTTCTTT